This TCR beta chain was retrieved from a study of T cell responses to AZD1222 COVID-19 vaccine. Broader study findings: Nearly half of unique spike-specific TCRs reportedly avoided B.1.351 and B.1.1.7 mutated regions. Spike regions recognized by vaccine-associated CD4 TCRs spanned the protein, led by 160-218 and 743-854.

A word on this clone: Its specificity is unknown.

Produced via immunoSEQ multiplex PCR; TCRdb's table is partial and in-frame only. This sample carries 170,000 or so clones, roughly nine tenths of them seen once, and the ten largest clones take 2.6%. The TCR comes from an adult in good health. The sequences come from peripheral blood, collected on day 0 of AZD1222 vaccination.

The CDR3 loop reads CAISESGTANYGYTF. The CDR3, as DNA: TGTGCCATCAGTGAGTCGGGGACAGCTAACTATGGCTACACCTTC. V gene TRBV10-3 combines with J gene TRBJ1-2; 7 positions match TRBD1. J gave up 0 bases and V 0 bases, and 1 base lay outside the gene matches. The CDR3 length is 15 residues. Germline V gene data show CDR1 as ENHRY and CDR2 as SYGVKD.